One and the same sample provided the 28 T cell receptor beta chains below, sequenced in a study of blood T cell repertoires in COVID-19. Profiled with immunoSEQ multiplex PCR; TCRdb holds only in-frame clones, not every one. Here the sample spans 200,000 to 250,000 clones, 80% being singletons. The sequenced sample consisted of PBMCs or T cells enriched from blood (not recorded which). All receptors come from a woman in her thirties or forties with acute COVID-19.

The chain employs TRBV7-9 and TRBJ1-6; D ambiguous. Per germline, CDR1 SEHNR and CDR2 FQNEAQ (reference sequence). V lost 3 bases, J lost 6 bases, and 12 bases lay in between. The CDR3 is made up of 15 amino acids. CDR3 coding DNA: TGTGCCAGCAGCTTGTCTATCGGGTCTAATTCACCCCTCCACTTT. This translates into CASSLSIGSNSPLHF. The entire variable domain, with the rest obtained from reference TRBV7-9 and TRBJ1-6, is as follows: DTGVSQNPRHKITKRGQNVTFRCDPISEHNRLYWYRQTLGQGPEFLTYFQNEAQLEKSRLLSDRFSAERPKGSFSTLEIQRTEQGDSAMYLCASSLSIGSNSPLHFGNGTRLTVT.

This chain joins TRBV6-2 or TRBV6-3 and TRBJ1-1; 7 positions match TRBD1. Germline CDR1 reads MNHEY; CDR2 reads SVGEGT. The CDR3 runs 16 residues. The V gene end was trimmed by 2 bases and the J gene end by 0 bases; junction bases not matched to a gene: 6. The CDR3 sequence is CASSYTQGQLNTEAFF. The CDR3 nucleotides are TGTGCCAGCAGTTACACACAGGGACAGCTGAACACTGAAGCTTTCTTT.

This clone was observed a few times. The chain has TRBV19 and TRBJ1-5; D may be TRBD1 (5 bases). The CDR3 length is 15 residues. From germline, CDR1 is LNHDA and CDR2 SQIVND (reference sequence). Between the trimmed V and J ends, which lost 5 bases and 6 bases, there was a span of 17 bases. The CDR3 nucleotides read TGTGCCAGTAGTCCGGGGGGGATACTCCGTCAGCCCCAGCATTTT. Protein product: CASSPGGILRQPQHF.

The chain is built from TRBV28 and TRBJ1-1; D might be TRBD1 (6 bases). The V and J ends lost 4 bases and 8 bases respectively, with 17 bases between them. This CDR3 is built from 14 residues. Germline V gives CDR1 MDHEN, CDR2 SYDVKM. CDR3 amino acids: CASSSSTGRREAFF. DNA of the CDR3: TGTGCCAGCAGTTCATCGACAGGCCGACGGGAAGCTTTCTTT.

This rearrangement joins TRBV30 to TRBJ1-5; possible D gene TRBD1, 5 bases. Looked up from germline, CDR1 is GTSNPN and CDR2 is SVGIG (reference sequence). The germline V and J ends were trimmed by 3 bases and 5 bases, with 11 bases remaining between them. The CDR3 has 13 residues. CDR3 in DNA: TGTGCCTGGAGAGGACCGGGGGATCAGCCCCAGCATTTT. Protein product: CAWRGPGDQPQHF.

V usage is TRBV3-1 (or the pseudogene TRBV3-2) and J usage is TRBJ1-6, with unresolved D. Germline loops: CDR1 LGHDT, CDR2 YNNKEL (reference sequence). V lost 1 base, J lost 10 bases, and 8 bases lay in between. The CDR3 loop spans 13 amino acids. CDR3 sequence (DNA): TGTGCCAGCAGCCAAGCTCGGGAATCACCCCTCCACTTT. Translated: CASSQARESPLHF.

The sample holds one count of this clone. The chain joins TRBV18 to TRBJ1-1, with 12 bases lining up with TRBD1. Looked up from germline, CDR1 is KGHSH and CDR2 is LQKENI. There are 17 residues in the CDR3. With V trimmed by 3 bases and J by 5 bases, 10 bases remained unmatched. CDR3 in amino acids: CASSPRDRGRSATEAFF. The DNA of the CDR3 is TGTGCCAGCTCACCTCGGGACAGGGGGCGGTCCGCAACTGAAGCTTTCTTT.

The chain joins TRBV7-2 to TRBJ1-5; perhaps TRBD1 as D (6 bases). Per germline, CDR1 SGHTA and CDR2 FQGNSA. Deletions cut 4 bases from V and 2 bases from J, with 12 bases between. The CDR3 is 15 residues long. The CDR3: CASSSNPGGNQPQHF. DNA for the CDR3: TGTGCCAGCAGCTCAAACCCAGGGGGCAATCAGCCCCAGCATTTT.

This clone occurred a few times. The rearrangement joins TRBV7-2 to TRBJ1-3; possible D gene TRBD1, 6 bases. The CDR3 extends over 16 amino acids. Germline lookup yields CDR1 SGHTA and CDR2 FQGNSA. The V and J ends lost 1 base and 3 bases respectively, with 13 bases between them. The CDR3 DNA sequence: TGTGCCAGCAGCTTAGTTCAGGGGTCGCGTGGAAACACCATATATTTT. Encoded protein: CASSLVQGSRGNTIYF.

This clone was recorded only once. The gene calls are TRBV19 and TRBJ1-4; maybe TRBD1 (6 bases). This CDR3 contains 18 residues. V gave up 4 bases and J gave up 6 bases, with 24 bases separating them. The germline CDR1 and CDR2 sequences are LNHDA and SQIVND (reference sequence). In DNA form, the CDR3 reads TGTGCCAGTAGTACCCGCCCCCCCGCAGGGGCCATCCATGAAAAACTGTTTTTT. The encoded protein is CASSTRPPAGAIHEKLFF.

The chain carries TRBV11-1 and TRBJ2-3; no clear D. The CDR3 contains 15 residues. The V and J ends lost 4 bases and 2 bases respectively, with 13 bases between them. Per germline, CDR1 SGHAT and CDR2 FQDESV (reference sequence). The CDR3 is CASSSSRHITDTQYF. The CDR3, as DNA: TGTGCCAGCAGCTCCTCCCGACACATCACAGATACGCAGTATTTT.

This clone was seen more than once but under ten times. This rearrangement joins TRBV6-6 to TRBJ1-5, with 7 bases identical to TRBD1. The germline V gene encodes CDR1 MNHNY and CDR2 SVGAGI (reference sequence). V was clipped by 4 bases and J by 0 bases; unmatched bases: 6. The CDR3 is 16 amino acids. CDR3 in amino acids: CASSLSGGSSNQPQHF. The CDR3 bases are TGTGCCAGCAGTTTATCAGGGGGATCTAGCAATCAGCCCCAGCATTTT.

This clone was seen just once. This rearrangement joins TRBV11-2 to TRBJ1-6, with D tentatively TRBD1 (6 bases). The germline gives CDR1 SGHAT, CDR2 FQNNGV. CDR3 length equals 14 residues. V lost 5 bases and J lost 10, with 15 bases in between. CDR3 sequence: CASSRGGIRSPLHF. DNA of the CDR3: TGTGCCAGCAGCAGGGGGGGGATAAGGTCACCCCTCCACTTT. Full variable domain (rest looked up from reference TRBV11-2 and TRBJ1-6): EAGVAQSPRYKIIEKRQSVAFWCNPISGHATLYWYQQILGQGPKLLIQFQNNGVVDDSQLPKDRFSAERLKGVDSTLKIQPAKLEDSAVYLCASSRGGIRSPLHFGNGTRLTVT.

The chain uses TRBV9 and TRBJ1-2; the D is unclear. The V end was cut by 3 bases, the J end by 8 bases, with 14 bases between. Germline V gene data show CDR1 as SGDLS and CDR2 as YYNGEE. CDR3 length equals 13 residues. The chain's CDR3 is CASSAGGTSGYTF. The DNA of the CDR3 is TGTGCCAGCAGCGCTGGAGGAACGTCCGGCTACACCTTC.

The CDR3 DNA sequence: TGTGCCAGCAGCTTGGAACTAGCGGAAACAGATACGCAGTATTTT. This encodes CASSLELAETDTQYF. The chain combines TRBV5-4 with TRBJ2-3; 8 nucleotides match TRBD2. The trim removed 0 bases at V and 3 bases at J, leaving 3 bases unmatched. The CDR3 covers 15 residues. Looked up from germline, CDR1 is SGHNT and CDR2 is YYREEE (reference sequence).

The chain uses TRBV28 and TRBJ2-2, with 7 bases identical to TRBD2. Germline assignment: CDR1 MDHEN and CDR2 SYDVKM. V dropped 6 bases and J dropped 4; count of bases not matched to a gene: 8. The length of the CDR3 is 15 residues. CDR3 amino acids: CASSLTSVGTGELFF. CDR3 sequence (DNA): TGTGCCAGCAGCCTCACTAGCGTGGGCACCGGGGAGCTGTTTTTT.

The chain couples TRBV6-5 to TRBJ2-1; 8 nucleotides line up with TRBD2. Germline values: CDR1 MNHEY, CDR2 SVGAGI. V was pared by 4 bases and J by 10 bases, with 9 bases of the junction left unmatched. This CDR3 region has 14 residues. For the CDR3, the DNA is TGTGCCAGCAGTTCCCTAGGCGGGAGGCCAGAGCAGTTCTTC. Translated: CASSSLGGRPEQFF.

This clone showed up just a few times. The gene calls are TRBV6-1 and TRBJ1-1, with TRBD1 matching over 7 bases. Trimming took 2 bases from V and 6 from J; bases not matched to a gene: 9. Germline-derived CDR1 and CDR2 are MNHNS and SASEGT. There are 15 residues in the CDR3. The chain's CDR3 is CASSERPDRDSEAFF. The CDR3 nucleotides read TGTGCCAGCAGTGAACGCCCTGACAGGGATTCTGAAGCTTTCTTT.

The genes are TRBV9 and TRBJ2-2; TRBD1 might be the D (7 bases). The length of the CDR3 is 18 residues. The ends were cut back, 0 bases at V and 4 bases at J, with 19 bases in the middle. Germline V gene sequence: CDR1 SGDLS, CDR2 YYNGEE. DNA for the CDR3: TGTGCCAGCAGCGTAGTGCCGTTGGGTCAGGGGGGCACCGGGGAGCTGTTTTTT. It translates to CASSVVPLGQGGTGELFF.

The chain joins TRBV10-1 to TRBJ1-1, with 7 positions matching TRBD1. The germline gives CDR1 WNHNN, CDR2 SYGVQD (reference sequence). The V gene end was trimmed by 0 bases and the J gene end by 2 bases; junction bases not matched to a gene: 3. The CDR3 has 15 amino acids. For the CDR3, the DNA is TGCGCCAGCAGTGAGTCCAGGACAGGCAACACTGAAGCTTTCTTT. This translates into CASSESRTGNTEAFF.

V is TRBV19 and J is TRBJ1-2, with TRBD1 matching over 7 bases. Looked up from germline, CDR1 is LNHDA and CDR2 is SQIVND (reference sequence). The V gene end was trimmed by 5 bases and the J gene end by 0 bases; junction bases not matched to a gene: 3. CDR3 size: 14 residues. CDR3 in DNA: TGTGCCAGTAGTCCAGGACAGGCTAACTATGGCTACACCTTC. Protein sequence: CASSPGQANYGYTF. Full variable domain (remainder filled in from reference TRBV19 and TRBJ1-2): DGGITQSPKYLFRKEGQNVTLSCEQNLNHDAMYWYRQDPGQGLRLIYYSQIVNDFQKGDIAEGYSVSREKKESFPLTVTSAQKNPTAFYLCASSPGQANYGYTFGSGTRLTVV.

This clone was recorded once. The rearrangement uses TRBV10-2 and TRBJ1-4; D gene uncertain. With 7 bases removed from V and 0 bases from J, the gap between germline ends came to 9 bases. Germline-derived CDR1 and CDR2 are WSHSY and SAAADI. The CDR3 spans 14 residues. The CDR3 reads CASMVSATNEKLFF. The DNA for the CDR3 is TGCGCCAGCATGGTCAGCGCAACTAATGAAAAACTGTTTTTT.

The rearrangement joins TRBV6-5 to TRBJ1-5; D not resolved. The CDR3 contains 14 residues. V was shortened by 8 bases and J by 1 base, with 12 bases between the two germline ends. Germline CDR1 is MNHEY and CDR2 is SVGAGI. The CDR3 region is CASEGVRSNQPQHF. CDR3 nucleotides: TGTGCCAGCGAGGGCGTTAGGAGCAATCAGCCCCAGCATTTT.

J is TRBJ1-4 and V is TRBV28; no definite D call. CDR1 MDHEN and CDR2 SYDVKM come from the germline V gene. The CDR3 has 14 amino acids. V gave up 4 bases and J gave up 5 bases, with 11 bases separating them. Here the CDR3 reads CASSSVRLNEKLFF. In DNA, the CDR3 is TGTGCCAGCAGTTCGGTCCGACTCAATGAAAAACTGTTTTTT. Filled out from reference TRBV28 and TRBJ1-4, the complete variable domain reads DVKVTQSSRYLVKRTGEKVFLECVQDMDHENMFWYRQDPGLGLRLIYFSYDVKMKEKGDIPEGYSVSREKKERFSLILESASTNQTSMYLCASSSVRLNEKLFFGSGTQLSVL.

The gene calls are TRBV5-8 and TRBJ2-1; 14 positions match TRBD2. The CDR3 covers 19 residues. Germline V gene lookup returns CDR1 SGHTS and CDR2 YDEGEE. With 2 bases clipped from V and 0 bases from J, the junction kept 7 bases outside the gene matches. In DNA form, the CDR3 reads TGTGCCAGCAGCTTTACAGGACTAGCGGGGGGTTACTCCTACAATGAGCAGTTCTTC. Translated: CASSFTGLAGGYSYNEQFF.

The CDR3 is CASSISQGSRNQPQHF. As DNA, the CDR3 is TGTGCCAGTAGTATTTCCCAGGGCAGCCGCAATCAGCCCCAGCATTTT. V gene TRBV19 combines with J gene TRBJ1-5, with a possible D match to TRBD1 (5 bases). Trimming took 3 bases from V and 2 from J, leaving 14 bases between them. The CDR3 is 16 amino acids. Germline CDR1 is LNHDA and CDR2 is SQIVND (reference sequence). The full variable domain, rest sourced from reference TRBV19 and TRBJ1-5, is DGGITQSPKYLFRKEGQNVTLSCEQNLNHDAMYWYRQDPGQGLRLIYYSQIVNDFQKGDIAEGYSVSREKKESFPLTVTSAQKNPTAFYLCASSISQGSRNQPQHFGDGTRLSIL.

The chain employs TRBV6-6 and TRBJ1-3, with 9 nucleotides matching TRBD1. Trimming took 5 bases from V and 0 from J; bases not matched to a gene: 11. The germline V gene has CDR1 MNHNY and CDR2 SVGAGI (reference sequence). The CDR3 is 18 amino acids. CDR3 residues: CASSQQGAAIISGNTIYF. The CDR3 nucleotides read TGTGCCAGCAGTCAACAGGGGGCGGCTATCATCTCTGGAAACACCATATATTTT.

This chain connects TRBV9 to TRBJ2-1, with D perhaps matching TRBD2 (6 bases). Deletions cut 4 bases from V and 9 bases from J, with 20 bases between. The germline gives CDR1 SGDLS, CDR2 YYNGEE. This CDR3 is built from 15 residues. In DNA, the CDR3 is TGTGCCAGCAGCTCTAGTGGGGGAGGTACGAGTGAGCAGTTCTTC. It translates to CASSSSGGGTSEQFF. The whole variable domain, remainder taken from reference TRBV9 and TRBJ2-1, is DSGVTQTPKHLITATGQRVTLRCSPRSGDLSVYWYQQSLDQGLQFLIQYYNGEERAKGNILERFSAQQFPDLHSELNLSSLELGDSALYFCASSSSGGGTSEQFFGPGTRLTVL.